This TCR beta chain came from a study of cytomegalovirus exposure and HLA in healthy donors. Overall study findings and caveats: HLA allele associations emerged for roughly 17,000 TCR beta sequences in a later analysis, at 0.05 false discovery rate. A few chains tied to CMV proved CMV antigen-specific in vitro. Earlier findings revealed that most TCR beta V segments proved productive either about 87% or about 30% of the time.

With V trimmed by 5 bases and J by 4 bases, 4 bases remained unmatched. CDR3 length equals 14 residues. Germline lookup yields CDR1 MNHEY and CDR2 SVGAGI. Primers for the PCR totalled 60 Vbeta and 13 Jbeta. The assay was immunoSEQ multiplex PCR, and TCRdb's table has in-frame clones only and misses some. The data show around 200,000 clones, more than 70% seen once. This clone has more than one count but fewer than ten. The target antigen is unknown. The chain links TRBV6-5 to TRBJ2-1; 8 nucleotides agree with TRBD2. The TCR was taken from a man aged 25 to 40 in good health and CMV-seropositive. The specimen sequenced was PBMCs. CDR3 amino acids: CASSRAGVYNEQFF. DNA for the CDR3: TGTGCCAGCAGTCGAGCGGGAGTGTACAATGAGCAGTTCTTC.